This section outlines one T cell receptor (beta chain) sequence together with its context. The target antigen is unknown. The sample originates from a study of OX40 agonist ivuxolimab in advanced cancers. Turning to the study itself: Enrolled patients in dose escalation had cancers that were hepatocellular carcinoma, melanoma, renal cell or head and neck cancer. Study-level findings and limits: CD4+ and CD8+ blood T cells expanded clonally by week 6 at 0.1 to 3.0 mg/kg.

Only in-frame clones appear in the TCRdb table, and some are missing; sequencing was by immunoSEQ multiplex PCR. The data show 45,000 to 65,000 clones, more than 80% seen once. Autoimmune disease history or systemic immunosuppression was exclusionary. This CDR3 comprises 12 residues. V was pared by 8 bases and J by 1 base, with 7 bases between. Germline loops: CDR1 MNHNS, CDR2 SASEGT. This specimen was CD4+ or CD8+ T cells sorted from blood, taken in a trial of the OX40 agonist ivuxolimab. J is TRBJ2-3 and V is TRBV6-1; unclear D gene. The sequence was obtained from an adult with an advanced solid tumor such as melanoma, head and neck, liver or kidney cancer. CDR3 amino acids: CASGVRTDTQYF. CDR3 bases: TGTGCCAGCGGGGTTCGCACAGATACGCAGTATTTT.